A single sample is the source of the 17 T cell receptor beta chains below, sequenced in a study of glioma-infiltrating T cells. Using RNA template, CDR3s of TCR alpha and beta were amplified with iRepertoire arm-PCR. TCRdb reprocessed the multiplex PCR reads via MiXCR and lists one record per CDR3 protein. The data contain a few hundred thousand distinct CDR3 sequences, roughly two fifths of them singletons. Sequenced input: glioma tissue, nonneoplastic brain tissue, or PBMCs (not recorded which). Receptors originate from a human donor with low-grade glioma or glioblastoma, undergoing nonglioma brain surgery, or in good health (not recorded which).

A remark on this clonotype: This sequence is one base from a far larger clone and is likely a read error. The gene calls are TRBV27 and TRBJ2-1; perhaps TRBD1 as D (5 bases). Germline CDR1 and CDR2: MNHEY and SMNVEV (reference sequence). The CDR3 covers 13 residues. V was trimmed by 3 bases and J by 10 bases, leaving 13 bases between them. The CDR3 bases are TGTGCCAGCAGTTTGGGGCCCTCCTACGAGCAGTTCTTC. This gives the protein CASSLGPSYEQFF.

A remark on this clonotype: Compared with germline, one end of the junction differs, possibly owing to a read error. The rearrangement links TRBV6-2 or TRBV6-3 to TRBJ2-7; 11 nucleotides match TRBD2. The CDR3 is made up of 16 amino acids. Germline-derived CDR1 and CDR2 are MNHEY and SVGEGT. The DNA for the CDR3 is TGTGCCGGCAGTTACCTAGCGGGAGGTTCCTCCTACGAGCAGTACTTC. This codes for CAGSYLAGGSSYEQYF.

This clonotype occurred a few times. CDR3 DNA sequence: TGCAGTGCCACCGTTGCGGGGGGATCCTACAATGAGCAGTTCTTC. Translation gives CSATVAGGSYNEQFF. The rearrangement uses TRBV20-1 and TRBJ2-1; 8 bases are a match to TRBD2. Germline CDR1 is DFQATT and CDR2 is SNEGSKA (reference sequence). With 6 bases clipped from V and 1 base from J, the junction kept 8 bases outside the gene matches. This CDR3 is built from 15 residues.

Concerning this clonotype itself: This clone may be a read error of a much larger clone one base away. The J gene is TRBJ2-7, the V gene TRBV6-9; the D gene is possibly TRBD2 (5 bases). This CDR3 is 14 amino acids long. The germline V gene encodes CDR1 MNHGY and CDR2 SVAAGI. In nucleotides, the CDR3 is TGTGCCAGCAGTTACCGGGGTCAGCCCTACCAGCAGTACTTC. This gives the protein CASSYRGQPYQQYF.

The chain employs TRBV20-1 and TRBJ1-5; D is unresolved. The germline CDR1 and CDR2 sequences are DFQATT and SNEGSKA (reference sequence). V was clipped by 0 bases and J by 8 bases, with 20 bases between them. CDR3 length: 16 amino acids. CDR3 DNA: TGCAGTGCTAGAGATAGGAGGCAAGGAGCGTTCAAGCCCCAGCATTTT. Protein: CSARDRRQGAFKPQHF.

Details on this clonotype: A much larger clone lies one base from this, so it may be a read error. The V gene is TRBV7-2, the J gene TRBJ2-7; tentative D call: TRBD1 (5 bases). Trimming shortened V by 5 bases and J by 7 bases, and 12 bases separated the two germline ends. The CDR3 has 12 residues. CDR1 is SGHTA and CDR2 is FQGNSA in the germline V gene. The CDR3 spells CASSLMTDEQYF. In nucleotides, the CDR3 is TGTGCCAGCAGCCTTATGACAGATGAGCAGTACTTC.

In regard to this clonotype: A read error may be the cause here, since a much bigger clone is one base away. The chain has TRBV27 and TRBJ1-2, with a tentative D call TRBD1 (6 bases). Germline values: CDR1 MNHEY, CDR2 SMNVEV (reference sequence). CDR3 length: 17 amino acids. CDR3 region: CASSLFARGQPNYGYAF. CDR3 DNA: TGTGCCAGCAGTTTATTTGCCAGGGGTCAACCTAACTATGGCTACGCCTTC.

The gene calls are TRBV20-1 and TRBJ2-3, with 9 bases that match TRBD2. The CDR3 is 18 residues long. J was trimmed by 2 bases and V by 4 bases; bases with no gene match: 16. Germline-derived CDR1 and CDR2 are DFQATT and SNEGSKA (reference sequence). The DNA of the CDR3 is TGCAGTGCTAACCCGACCCTGGGGCTAGCGGGGATCACAGATACGCAGTATTTT. Its translation is CSANPTLGLAGITDTQYF.

This clonotype has more than one count but fewer than ten. The chain combines TRBV27 with TRBJ1-2; no clear D gene. CDR1 is MNHEY, CDR2 SMNVEV, per germline (reference sequence). The CDR3 has 14 amino acids. Trimming took 5 bases from V and 4 from J, leaving 14 bases between them. The CDR3 nucleotides are TGTGCCAGCAGTGGGTCGCGGGGAAGCTATGGCTACACCTTC. Translation: CASSGSRGSYGYTF.

The sample holds many counts of this clonotype. V usage is TRBV6-1 and J usage is TRBJ2-5; D could derive from TRBD1 or TRBD2 (6 bases each). V lost 6 bases to trimming and J lost 1 base, with 12 bases between them. CDR1 is MNHNS, CDR2 SASEGT, per germline. The length of the CDR3 is 14 residues. CDR3 amino acids: CASRPGDFQETQYF. Written as DNA, the CDR3 is TGTGCCAGCAGACCAGGGGACTTCCAAGAGACCCAGTACTTC.

This clonotype appeared a few times. The chain uses TRBV20-1 and TRBJ1-5; maybe TRBD1 (5 bases). V was trimmed by 2 bases and J by 6 bases, leaving 11 bases between them. Germline assignment: CDR1 DFQATT and CDR2 SNEGSKA (reference sequence). This CDR3 is built from 13 residues. This CDR3 reads CSARRGVGQPQHF. The CDR3 DNA follows: TGCAGTGCTAGACGGGGGGTGGGTCAGCCCCAGCATTTT.

The chain has TRBV3-1 and TRBJ1-1; D is perhaps TRBD1 (6 bases). This CDR3 is built from 15 residues. V was trimmed by 1 base and J by 4 bases, leaving 13 bases between them. Germline values: CDR1 LGHDT, CDR2 YNNKEL (reference sequence). In DNA, the CDR3 is TGTGCCAGCAGCCAAGGTCCAGGGGCAGGCACTGAAGCTTTCTTT. Translating it yields CASSQGPGAGTEAFF. Complete variable domain (other parts from reference TRBV3-1 and TRBJ1-1): DTAVSQTPKYLVTQMGNDKSIKCEQNLGHDTMYWYKQDSKKFLKIMFSYNNKELIINETVPNRFSPKSPDKAHLNLHINSLELGDSAVYFCASSQGPGAGTEAFFGQGTRLTVV.

Turning to this clonotype: One junction end disagrees with the germline gene, perhaps due to a read error. V gene TRBV20-1 combines with J gene TRBJ1-2; D remains unclear. CDR1 is DFQATT, CDR2 SNEGSKA, per germline (reference sequence). This CDR3 contains 13 residues. CDR3 residues: CSARDQENYGYNF. In nucleotides, the CDR3 is TGCAGTGCTAGAGATCAGGAGAACTATGGCTACAACTTC.

The CDR3 here is CASSSVRGYEQYF. CDR3 nucleotides: TGTGCCAGCAGCTCTGTGAGGGGGTACGAGCAGTACTTC. V and J are TRBV5-6 and TRBJ2-7; D perhaps matches TRBD1 (6 bases). Germline CDR1 is SGHDT and CDR2 is YYEEEE. The CDR3 loop spans 13 amino acids. Trimming pared 3 bases from V and 4 bases from J, leaving 11 bases between.

This clonotype was seen only a few times. This chain connects TRBV6-1 to TRBJ2-7, with D possibly being TRBD1 or TRBD2 (5 bases each). Trimming took 7 bases from V and 3 from J, leaving 16 bases between them. Germline CDR1 is MNHNS and CDR2 is SASEGT. This CDR3 contains 14 residues. The DNA for the CDR3 is TGTGCCAGCACCGAGGGCTGGGGGATCTACGAGCAGTACTTC. Its translation is CASTEGWGIYEQYF.

This clonotype showed up just a few times. The CDR3 reads CASSMTGTTYEQYF. In DNA, the CDR3 is TGTGCCAGTAGCATGACAGGGACCACCTACGAGCAGTACTTC. V and J are TRBV19 and TRBJ2-7; 7 positions agree with TRBD1. The V gene end was trimmed by 6 bases and the J gene end by 2 bases; junction bases not matched to a gene: 7. Germline lookup yields CDR1 LNHDA and CDR2 SQIVND (reference sequence). CDR3 length: 14 residues.

The chain carries TRBV20-1 and TRBJ2-7; TRBD2 agrees at 9 bases. The CDR3 has 16 residues. CDR1 and CDR2 (germline): DFQATT, SNEGSKA (reference sequence). Losses at the gene ends were 5 bases for V and 4 bases for J; bases not matched to a gene: 15. The CDR3 sequence is CSAPIGIAGAIYEQYF. DNA of the CDR3: TGCAGTGCTCCCATAGGAATAGCGGGAGCGATTTACGAGCAGTACTTC.